These T cell receptor beta chains were read from a single sample in a study of T cell changes during pregnancy in multiple sclerosis. Produced via immunoSEQ multiplex PCR; TCRdb's table is partial and in-frame only. The sample has about 72,000 clones, 90% to 95% seen once. Specimen: peripheral blood, collected in the third trimester of pregnancy. Receptors originate from a female donor in good health, enrolled as a control in a pregnancy study. CDR3s include the opening cysteine and the closing phenylalanine or tryptophan.

j_call v_call cdr3_aa
TRBJ1-2 TRBV4-1 CASSQDRTVVYGYTF
TRBJ1-2 TRBV5-6 CASSLGLGHAAGYTF
TRBJ2-1 TRBV6-4 CASSDSKRGGLNEQFF
TRBJ1-4 TRBV5-1 CASSLVDSPNEKLFF
TRBJ2-5 TRBV28 CASSTGQGLMETQYF
TRBJ1-4 TRBV5-1 CASSLVATGGRGEKLFF
TRBJ1-1 TRBV19 CATRTGMFGEAFF
TRBJ2-7 TRBV6-6 CASRLGQPYEQYF
TRBJ1-2 TRBV7-9 CASSLSTGALVYGYTF
TRBJ2-1 TRBV5-8 CASSLVSPLVSSYNEQFF
TRBJ1-2 TRBV7-9 CASSLLGGYGYTF
TRBJ2-7 TRBV5-4 CASRGTGAYSYEQYF
TRBJ2-7 TRBV7-6 CASSLRPSGSSYEQYF
TRBJ2-7 TRBV2 CASSDTGLYPYEQYF
TRBJ2-4 TRBV9 CASSVERNASGGLAKNIQYF
TRBJ2-7 TRBV27 CASALGGASYEQYF
TRBJ2-3 TRBV7-7 CASSLGRDTDTQYF
TRBJ2-2 TRBV5-3 CARSMQGRENTGELFF
TRBJ1-1 TRBV19 CASSRGWLTEAFF
TRBJ2-2 TRBV6-5 CASSRQGFAGELFF
TRBJ2-7 TRBV5-1 CASSPGTYEQYF
TRBJ1-4 TRBV6-5 CASSFFRDSDEKLFF
TRBJ2-1 TRBV15 CATSRLAGGDQGNEQFF
TRBJ1-2 TRBV6-1 CASSEEAGPYGYTF
TRBJ2-3 TRBV4-2 CASSPQTSGTSTDTQYF
TRBJ1-2 TRBV19 CASSIRGGVDYGYTF
TRBJ2-3 TRBV7-9 CASSLWTTGGASDTQYF
TRBJ2-4 TRBV5-4 CASSLGGVVAKNIQYF
TRBJ2-1 TRBV7-2 CASSLAGGGRNEQFF
TRBJ2-5 TRBV7-9 CASSPRQAKETQYF
TRBJ2-3 TRBV9 CASSVRLGTDTQYF
TRBJ1-1 TRBV9 CASSQAGQNTEAFF
TRBJ1-5 TRBV6-1 CASLPGGAQPQHF
TRBJ2-1 TRBV28 CASSLTGGAYNEQFF
TRBJ1-2 TRBV28 CASSSLRGLVGYTF
TRBJ2-7 TRBV5-1 CASSFDRATYEQYF
TRBJ1-1 TRBV29-1 CSVEEAWGTEAFF
TRBJ2-2 TRBV5-1 CASSATDRQGIFTGELFF
TRBJ2-1 TRBV19 CASSIGQPFSGEQFF
TRBJ2-1 TRBV27 CASSPRAPLQFF
TRBJ2-3 TRBV7-2 CASSSHLTSGIADTQYF
TRBJ1-2 TRBV5-1 CASSEGWDYGYTF
TRBJ2-7 TRBV5-6 CASSRGGQGAYEQYF
TRBJ1-6 TRBV19 CASSRHEPSSYNSPLHF
TRBJ2-7 TRBV19 CASSFRDRGKEQYF
TRBJ2-2 TRBV2 CASSRTQGAGELFF